A selection of T cell receptor beta chains follows, all from one sample in a study of T cell responses to AZD1222 COVID-19 vaccine. Clones were sequenced by immunoSEQ multiplex PCR, and TCRdb holds only the in-frame ones, with some missing. The data contain about 150,000 clones, 94% of them singletons. The source material was peripheral blood, sampled on day 0 of AZD1222 vaccination. Receptors were obtained from an adult in good health. Both conserved end residues are part of each CDR3. The D gene is left open where the match is weak. The size of a clone is reported for some rows only, either as once, few or many, or as a class for expanded clones.

D,J,size,V,CDR3,DNA
TRBD2,TRBJ2-1,NA,TRBV7-6,CASSSSPTGLDGQFF,TGTGCCAGCAGCTCCAGCCCCACGGGACTAGATGGCCAGTTCTTC
NA,TRBJ1-3,NA,TRBV11-2,CASSRTASGGNTIYF,TGTGCCAGCAGCCGGACAGCCTCTGGTGGAAACACCATATATTTT
NA,TRBJ1-2,NA,TRBV19,CASSNGEGAGYTF,TGTGCCAGTAGTAACGGAGAAGGAGCAGGCTACACCTTC
NA,TRBJ2-1,NA,TRBV4-3,CASSQEGLTEQFF,TGCGCCAGCAGCCAAGAGGGTCTCACCGAGCAGTTCTTC
TRBD1,TRBJ1-1,NA,TRBV7-9,CASSLVEGAGEAFF,TGTGCCAGCAGCTTAGTGGAGGGGGCAGGAGAAGCTTTCTTT
NA,TRBJ2-6,NA,TRBV14,CASSQDGANVLTF,TGTGCCAGCAGCCAAGATGGGGCCAACGTCCTGACTTTC
NA,TRBJ1-1,NA,TRBV28,CASSFRRSGTLNTEAFF,TGTGCCAGCAGTTTCCGAAGAAGCGGGACACTGAACACTGAAGCTTTCTTT
TRBD2,TRBJ2-5,NA,TRBV4-2,CASSPKLSGRGETQYF,TGTGCCAGCAGCCCCAAGCTTAGCGGGAGGGGAGAGACCCAGTACTTC
NA,TRBJ1-5,NA,TRBV6-2/TRBV6-3,CASSSGGHQPQHF,TGTGCCAGCAGTTCGGGGGGCCATCAGCCCCAGCATTTT
NA,TRBJ1-2,NA,TRBV15,CATSRDIWASGYTF,TGTGCCACCAGCAGAGATATATGGGCCTCGGGCTACACCTTC
NA,TRBJ1-6,NA,TRBV28,CASMEGQGGSPLHF,TGTGCCAGCATGGAGGGGCAGGGTGGCTCACCCCTCCACTTT
TRBD2,TRBJ2-3,NA,TRBV5-6,CASSSSGGTDTQYF,TGTGCCAGCAGCTCTAGCGGGGGCACAGATACGCAGTATTTT
NA,TRBJ2-5,NA,TRBV6-5,CASSYGALQETQYF,TGTGCCAGCAGTTACGGGGCTTTACAAGAGACCCAGTACTTC
NA,TRBJ2-1,NA,TRBV19,CASSTLGGSYNEQFF,TGTGCCAGTAGTACACTAGGGGGATCATACAATGAGCAGTTCTTC
TRBD2,TRBJ2-3,NA,TRBV7-7,CASSLGLAGSTDTQYF,TGTGCCAGCAGCTTGGGACTAGCGGGGAGCACAGATACGCAGTATTTT
NA,TRBJ1-3,NA,TRBV15,CATSRDGGGVLRNTIYF,TGTGCCACCAGCAGAGATGGGGGGGGCGTTTTGAGAAACACCATATATTTT
NA,TRBJ2-2,NA,TRBV20-1,CSASRLWGVNTGELFF,TGCAGTGCTAGTAGGCTTTGGGGGGTTAACACCGGGGAGCTGTTTTTT
NA,TRBJ2-1,NA,TRBV11-2,CASSGPGASTNEQFF,TGTGCCAGCAGCGGACCCGGCGCCTCCACCAATGAGCAGTTCTTC
NA,TRBJ1-3,NA,TRBV4-1,CASSLSPLISGNTIYF,TGCGCCAGCAGCCTCTCACCCCTAATCTCTGGAAACACCATATATTTT
TRBD2,TRBJ2-3,NA,TRBV7-2,CASSLVVLAGGPVSDTQYF,TGTGCCAGCAGCTTAGTCGTTTTAGCGGGAGGGCCAGTATCAGATACGCAGTATTTT
NA,TRBJ1-6,NA,TRBV6-5,CASNGGSSYNSPLHF,TGTGCCAGCAACGGGGGAAGCTCCTATAATTCACCCCTCCACTTT
NA,TRBJ1-1,NA,TRBV4-1,CASSLKTGGGNTEAFF,TGCGCCAGCAGCCTCAAGACGGGTGGGGGGAACACTGAAGCTTTCTTT
NA,TRBJ1-4,NA,TRBV19,CASRVGGTTNEKLFF,TGTGCCAGTAGGGTTGGAGGTACAACTAATGAAAAACTGTTTTTT
TRBD2,TRBJ2-1,NA,TRBV7-7,CASRAWGGNEQFF,TGTGCCAGCAGAGCGTGGGGGGGGAATGAGCAGTTCTTC
NA,TRBJ2-1,NA,TRBV29-1,CSVVGLLHYNEQFF,TGCAGCGTTGTTGGGCTCCTACACTACAATGAGCAGTTCTTC
NA,TRBJ2-5,NA,TRBV7-8,CASSLASGSQETQYF,TGTGCCAGCAGCTTAGCCTCGGGGTCACAAGAGACCCAGTACTTC
NA,TRBJ1-5,once,TRBV19,CASSTESQPQHF,TGTGCCAGTAGTACCGAAAGCCAGCCCCAGCATTTT
NA,TRBJ1-2,NA,TRBV24-1,CATSDTSTGQLAYGYTF,TGTGCCACCAGTGACACCTCGACCGGACAGCTAGCCTATGGCTACACCTTC
NA,TRBJ1-5,NA,TRBV6-2/TRBV6-3,CASSPDSSRQPQHF,TGTGCCAGCAGCCCGGACAGCAGTCGGCAGCCCCAGCATTTT
NA,TRBJ2-5,NA,TRBV29-1,CSVDGWGVYLETQYF,TGCAGCGTTGACGGGTGGGGGGTGTATCTGGAGACCCAGTACTTC
NA,TRBJ1-5,NA,TRBV5-5,CASSLRQNQPQHF,TGTGCCAGCAGCTTACGTCAGAATCAGCCCCAGCATTTT
NA,TRBJ1-5,NA,TRBV7-9,CASSSQGFNQPQHF,TGTGCCAGCAGCTCACAGGGCTTCAATCAGCCCCAGCATTTT
NA,TRBJ1-2,NA,TRBV11-2,CASSPGTKYGYTF,TGTGCCAGCAGCCCCGGGACCAAATATGGCTACACCTTC
NA,TRBJ1-2,NA,TRBV24-1,CASYLQAGYTF,TGTGCCTCCTATTTGCAAGCTGGCTACACCTTC
TRBD1,TRBJ1-2,NA,TRBV19,CASSIAGQGELYGYTF,TGTGCCAGTAGTATAGCCGGACAGGGAGAGCTCTATGGCTACACCTTC
NA,TRBJ2-2,NA,TRBV2,CASSDNWPGSGELFF,TGTGCCAGCAGTGATAACTGGCCAGGTTCCGGGGAGCTGTTTTTT
NA,TRBJ2-3,NA,TRBV19,CASSLTGFPDTQYF,TGTGCCAGTAGCCTAACAGGGTTCCCAGATACGCAGTATTTT
NA,TRBJ2-2,NA,TRBV7-2,CASSLRGGSTGELFF,TGTGCCAGCAGCTTGCGAGGGGGGAGCACCGGGGAGCTGTTTTTT
NA,TRBJ2-1,once,TRBV7-2,CASSLEGTPYNEQFF,TGTGCCAGCAGCTTAGAAGGGACACCATACAATGAGCAGTTCTTC
TRBD1,TRBJ1-1,once,TRBV28,CASSPPTGVNTAFF,TGTGCCAGCAGTCCACCGACAGGGGTGAATACAGCTTTCTTT
TRBD2,TRBJ2-2,NA,TRBV5-1,CASSLARLADNTGELFF,TGCGCCAGCAGCTTGGCCCGACTAGCGGACAACACCGGGGAGCTGTTTTTT
NA,TRBJ1-2,NA,TRBV5-1,CASSLTDGANYGYTF,TGCGCCAGCAGCCTAACGGACGGCGCTAACTATGGCTACACCTTC
NA,TRBJ1-1,NA,TRBV5-1,CASSFGGAANTEAFF,TGCGCCAGCAGCTTCGGGGGAGCAGCGAACACTGAAGCTTTCTTT